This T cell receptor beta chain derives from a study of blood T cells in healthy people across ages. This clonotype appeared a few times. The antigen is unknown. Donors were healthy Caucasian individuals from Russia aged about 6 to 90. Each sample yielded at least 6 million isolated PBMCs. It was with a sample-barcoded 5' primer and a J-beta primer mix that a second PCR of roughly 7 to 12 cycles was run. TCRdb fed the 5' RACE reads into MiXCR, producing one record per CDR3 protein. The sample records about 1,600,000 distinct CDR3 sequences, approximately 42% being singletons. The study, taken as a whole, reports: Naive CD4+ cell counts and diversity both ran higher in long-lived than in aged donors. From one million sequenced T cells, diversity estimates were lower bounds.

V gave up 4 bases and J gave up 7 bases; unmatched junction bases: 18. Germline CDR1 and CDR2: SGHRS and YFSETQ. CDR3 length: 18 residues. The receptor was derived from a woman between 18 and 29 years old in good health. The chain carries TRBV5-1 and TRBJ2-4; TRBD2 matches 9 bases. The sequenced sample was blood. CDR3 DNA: TGCGCCAGCAGCCCTGAAACTAGCGGGCCCAAACGGGAGAACATTCAGTACTTC. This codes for CASSPETSGPKRENIQYF.